These T cell receptor beta chains were read from a single sample in a study of cytomegalovirus exposure and HLA in healthy donors. Repertoires were generated with immunoSEQ multiplex PCR, while TCRdb's copy carries only in-frame clones and drops some. The sample includes some 170,000 clones, 80% to 90% seen only once; the top ten take around 4.7%. The sequenced material came from PBMCs. The receptor source for this set is a woman in her late teens or twenties in good health and CMV-seropositive. CDR3s include the opening cysteine and the closing phenylalanine or tryptophan. D genes are given only for firm matches.

v_gene	j_gene	d_gene	CDR3aa
TRBV7-3	TRBJ2-3	NA	CASSPRGSSTDTQYF
TRBV20-1	NA	NA	CRVGGYEQYF
TRBV5-4	TRBJ2-1	NA	CASSPSRRSSYNEQFF
TRBV7-9	TRBJ2-1	TRBD2	CASSKRGSGNEQFF
TRBV7-8	TRBJ1-2	NA	CASSLGASNYGYTF
TRBV7-7	TRBJ2-2	TRBD2	CASSPLAGGTTGELFF
TRBV14	TRBJ1-4	NA	CASRSRSATNEKLFF
TRBV4-2	TRBJ2-3	TRBD2	CASSLEFFPSGSDTQYF
TRBV5-4	TRBJ2-1	TRBD1	CASSGEQGSYNEQFF
TRBV7-2	TRBJ1-2	NA	CASSSRGTNYGYTF
TRBV15	TRBJ2-7	TRBD1	CATSSPYQTGAFNEQYF
TRBV10-3	TRBJ1-1	NA	CAISEPRGGAEAFF
TRBV11-2	TRBJ2-7	TRBD1	CASIQPGQSYEQYF
TRBV7-3	TRBJ2-6	TRBD1	CASSLTGGLLSGANVLTF
TRBV5-1	TRBJ2-3	TRBD2	CASSPAGRGTDTQYF
TRBV5-6	TRBJ1-3	TRBD1	CASSFTGENTIYF
TRBV25-1	TRBJ2-7	TRBD2	CASSGWGGISYEQYF
TRBV13	TRBJ1-6	NA	CASSPRGATSPLHF
TRBV19	TRBJ2-7	NA	CASSIEFLDRGEQYF
TRBV2	TRBJ2-5	TRBD1	CASRWTGGQETQYF
TRBV29-1	TRBJ2-1	TRBD2	CSLRPGGYNEQFF
TRBV5-5	TRBJ1-2	NA	CASSLGGPSNYGYTF
TRBV5-5	TRBJ1-2	NA	CASSLAGRGGYTF
TRBV6-5	TRBJ2-1	TRBD2	CASSYSSGNYDNEQFF
TRBV4-2	TRBJ1-5	TRBD1	CASSQDSTGVTGNTQPQHF
TRBV5-1	TRBJ1-1	NA	CASSFSGQMRNTEAFF
TRBV9	TRBJ2-2	TRBD2	CASSVRGGGGAGELFF
TRBV18	TRBJ1-1	NA	CASSTYLNTEAFF
TRBV6-1	TRBJ1-2	TRBD1	CASSGGGLNGYTF
TRBV4-3	TRBJ1-6	NA	CASSQDVPSVSSYNSPLHF
TRBV19	TRBJ1-5	NA	CASSTQGLGQPQHF
TRBV5-1	TRBJ2-3	TRBD1	CASGTGGGDTQYF
TRBV4-2	TRBJ2-7	NA	CASSQAPAGSYEQYF
TRBV7-6	TRBJ1-2	NA	CASSHSGDPSVGGYTF
TRBV27	TRBJ2-7	NA	CASSFGPGDYEQYF
TRBV18	TRBJ2-3	TRBD2	CANSPMASGSTDTQYF
TRBV7-2	TRBJ2-1	TRBD1	CASSPPGGDEQFF
TRBV7-2	TRBJ1-3	NA	CASSLGGHSGNTIYF
TRBV27	TRBJ1-4	NA	CASSLSGGVVGEKLFF
TRBV27	TRBJ2-5	TRBD2	CASSLYGGGETQYF
TRBV20-1	TRBJ2-1	TRBD2	CSAASGDEQFF
TRBV4-1	TRBJ1-1	TRBD1	CASSFSVGDRGGFGVGSAFF
TRBV10-3	TRBJ1-5	TRBD1	CAISERPLTGEQPQHF
TRBV28	TRBJ1-6	TRBD1	CASRGDRGDNSPLHF
TRBV5-1	TRBJ1-1	TRBD1	CASSFAPSGTGDMNTEAFF
TRBV7-7	TRBJ2-3	TRBD2	CASSPVPGLVGTDTQYF
TRBV6-5	TRBJ2-1	TRBD2	CASSSPGTSRREEQFF
TRBV2	TRBJ1-3	TRBD1	CASSERQGDTIYF